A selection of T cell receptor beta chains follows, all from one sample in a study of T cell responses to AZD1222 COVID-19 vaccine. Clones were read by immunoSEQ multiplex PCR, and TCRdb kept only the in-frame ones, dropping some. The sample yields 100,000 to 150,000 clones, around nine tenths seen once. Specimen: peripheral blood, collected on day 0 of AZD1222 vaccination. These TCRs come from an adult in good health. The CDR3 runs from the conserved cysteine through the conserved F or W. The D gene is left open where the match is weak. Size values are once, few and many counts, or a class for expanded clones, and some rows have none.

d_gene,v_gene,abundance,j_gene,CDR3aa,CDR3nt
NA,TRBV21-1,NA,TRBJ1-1,CASRMGTEAFF,TGTGCCAGCCGGATGGGGACTGAAGCTTTCTTT
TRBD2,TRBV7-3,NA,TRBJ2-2,CASSQGLAGTGELFF,TGTGCCAGCAGCCAGGGACTAGCGGGAACCGGGGAGCTGTTTTTT
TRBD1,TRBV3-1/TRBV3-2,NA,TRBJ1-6,CASSHGTVNSPLHF,TGTGCCAGCAGCCATGGGACAGTTAATTCACCCCTCCACTTT
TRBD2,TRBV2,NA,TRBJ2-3,CASKSRGGALSTDTQYF,TGTGCCAGCAAGTCCCGCGGGGGGGCTCTTAGCACAGATACGCAGTATTTT
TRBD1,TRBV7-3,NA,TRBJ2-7,CASSPSSRGNYEQYF,TGTGCCAGCAGCCCGTCGAGCAGGGGGAATTACGAGCAGTACTTC
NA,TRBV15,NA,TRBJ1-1,CATSTGLPNTEAFF,TGTGCCACCAGCACAGGGCTACCGAACACTGAAGCTTTCTTT
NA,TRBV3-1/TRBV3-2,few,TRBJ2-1,CASSPRLGPQFF,TGTGCCAGCAGCCCCCGACTAGGCCCGCAGTTCTTC
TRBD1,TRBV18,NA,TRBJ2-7,CASSGDSPSYEQYF,TGTGCCAGCTCAGGGGACAGCCCTTCCTACGAGCAGTACTTC
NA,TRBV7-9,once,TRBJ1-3,CASSYPLVGKAGNTIYF,TGTGCCAGCAGCTACCCCTTGGTAGGGAAGGCTGGAAACACCATATATTTT
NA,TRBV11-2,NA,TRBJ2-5,CASSSSFWGAQETQYF,TGTGCCAGCAGCTCCTCGTTCTGGGGGGCACAAGAGACCCAGTACTTC
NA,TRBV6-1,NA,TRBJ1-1,CASSEPTRETEAFF,TGTGCCAGCAGTGAACCCACCCGGGAGACTGAAGCTTTCTTT
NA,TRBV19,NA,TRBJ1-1,CASSPSLNTEAFF,TGTGCCAGTAGTCCTTCGCTGAACACTGAAGCTTTCTTT
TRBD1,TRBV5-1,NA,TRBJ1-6,CASSSPQGPGYNSPLHF,TGCGCCAGCAGCAGCCCACAGGGGCCCGGCTATAATTCACCCCTCCACTTT
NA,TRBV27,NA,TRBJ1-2,CASSFASRVGNYGYTF,TGTGCCAGCAGTTTCGCCTCCAGGGTAGGTAACTATGGCTACACCTTC
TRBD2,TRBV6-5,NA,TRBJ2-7,CASSYGAGAYEQYF,TGTGCCAGCAGTTACGGTGCGGGGGCCTACGAGCAGTACTTC
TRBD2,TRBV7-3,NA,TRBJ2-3,CASSPYDRLAGSTDTQYF,TGTGCCAGCAGCCCTTACGATCGACTAGCGGGATCCACAGATACGCAGTATTTT
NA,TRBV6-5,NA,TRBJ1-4,CASSYSKGEKLFF,TGTGCCAGCAGTTACTCGAAGGGAGAAAAACTGTTTTTT
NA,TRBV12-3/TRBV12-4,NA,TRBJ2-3,CASSLSTDTQYF,TGTGCCAGCAGTTTAAGCACAGATACGCAGTATTTT
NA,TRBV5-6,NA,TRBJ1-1,CASSYPTQNTEAFF,TGTGCCAGCAGCTACCCCACACAGAACACTGAAGCTTTCTTT
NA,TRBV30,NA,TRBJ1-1,CAWRLTGGAEAFF,TGTGCCTGGCGACTCACCGGGGGGGCTGAAGCTTTCTTT
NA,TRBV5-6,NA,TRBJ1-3,CASSLASSGNTIYF,TGTGCCAGCAGCTTGGCAAGCTCTGGAAACACCATATATTTT
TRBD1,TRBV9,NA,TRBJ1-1,CASSDRQGVGATEAFF,TGTGCCAGCAGCGACCGACAGGGCGTCGGTGCCACTGAAGCTTTCTTT
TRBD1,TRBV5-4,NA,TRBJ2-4,CASSLVGTGSDIQYF,TGTGCCAGCAGCTTGGTTGGGACAGGGAGCGACATTCAGTACTTC
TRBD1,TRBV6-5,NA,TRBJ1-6,CASSLQGAITPLHF,TGTGCCAGCAGTTTACAGGGGGCCATCACACCCCTCCACTTT
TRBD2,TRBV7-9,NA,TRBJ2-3,CASSKRLAGGQGDTQYF,TGTGCCAGCAGCAAGCGACTAGCGGGGGGGCAGGGAGATACGCAGTATTTT
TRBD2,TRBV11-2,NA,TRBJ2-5,CASSSRLAGVETQYF,TGTGCCAGCAGCTCCCGACTAGCGGGAGTAGAGACCCAGTACTTC
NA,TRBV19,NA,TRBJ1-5,CASSENMDQPQHF,TGTGCCAGTAGTGAAAACATGGATCAGCCCCAGCATTTT
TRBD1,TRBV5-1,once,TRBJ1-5,CASSIQGNSNQPQHF,TGCGCCAGCAGCATACAGGGGAATAGCAATCAGCCCCAGCATTTT
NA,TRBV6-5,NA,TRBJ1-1,CASSKIKNTEAFF,TGTGCCAGCAGTAAGATTAAGAACACTGAAGCTTTCTTT